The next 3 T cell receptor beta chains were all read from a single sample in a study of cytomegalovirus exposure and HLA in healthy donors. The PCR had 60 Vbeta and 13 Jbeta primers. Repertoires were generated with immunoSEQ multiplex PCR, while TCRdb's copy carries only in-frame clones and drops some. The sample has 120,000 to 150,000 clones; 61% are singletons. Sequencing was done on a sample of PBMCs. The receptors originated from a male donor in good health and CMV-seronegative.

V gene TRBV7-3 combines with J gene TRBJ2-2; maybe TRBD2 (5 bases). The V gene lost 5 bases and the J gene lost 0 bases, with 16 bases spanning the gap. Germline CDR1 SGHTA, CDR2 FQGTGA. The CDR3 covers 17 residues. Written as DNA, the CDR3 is TGTGCCAGCAGCCAAGGCGGTTGGGGAGCGAACACCGGGGAGCTGTTTTTT. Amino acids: CASSQGGWGANTGELFF.

CDR3 residues: CASSFRDRGGEQYF. The CDR3 DNA follows: TGTGCCAGTAGTTTCCGGGACAGGGGAGGTGAGCAGTACTTC. The chain uses TRBV19 and TRBJ2-7; TRBD1 matches 10 bases. The CDR3 has 14 residues. The trim removed 5 bases at V and 7 bases at J, leaving 8 bases unmatched. Germline values: CDR1 LNHDA, CDR2 SQIVND (reference sequence).

The CDR3 sequence is CASSRYRDVSGEQYF. The CDR3 DNA reads as TGTGCCAGCAGCCGATACCGGGACGTCTCAGGGGAGCAGTACTTC. J is TRBJ2-5 and V is TRBV7-6; D possibly corresponds to TRBD1 (6 bases). This CDR3 has 15 amino acids. Looked up from germline, CDR1 is SGHVS and CDR2 is FNYEAQ. Between the trimmed V and J ends, which lost 5 bases and 11 bases, there was a span of 24 bases. The complete variable domain, with remaining parts taken from reference TRBV7-6 and TRBJ2-5, reads GAGVSQSPRYKVTKRGQDVALRCDPISGHVSLYWYRQALGQGPEFLTYFNYEAQQDKSGLPNDRFSAERPEGSISTLTIQRTEQRDSAMYRCASSRYRDVSGEQYFGPGTRLLVL.